The T cell receptor beta chain under discussion was sequenced for a study of CD8+CD57+ T cells in acquired aplastic anemia. Across the whole study: DNA from sorted CD4+ and CD8+ cells averaged about 3.2 ug.

Whoever was chosen for sequencing had shown CD8+CD57+ cell expansion by flow cytometry. The patients all had a severe acquired aplastic anemia diagnosis. Genomic DNA, the template, was used for profiling of the TCR beta VDJ and CDR3. In TCRdb, the reads were re-called with MiXCR into one record per CDR3 protein. This table has about 240,000 distinct CDR3 sequences, around 45% appearing once. Trimming cost V 3 bases and J 5 bases; bases outside gene matches: 1. The CDR3 sequence is 13 residues long. Germline V gives CDR1 SNHLY, CDR2 FYNNEI. Whole-study findings and limits: Fewer than 30 shared CD8+ CDR3s appeared highly expressed within patients' immunodominant clones. CD8+ Simpson's diversity did not differ significantly between patients and controls.

Comments on this clonotype: Its antigen is still unknown.

The genes are TRBV2 and TRBJ2-7, with TRBD2 matching over 10 bases. The sample comprised sorted CD4+, CD8+, or CD8+CD57+ T cells (not recorded which) from PBMCs. This TCR was sampled from a human donor with aplastic anemia. The DNA of the CDR3 is TGTGCCAGCAGTGACCTAGCGGGAGACGAGCAGTACTTC. It codes for CASSDLAGDEQYF.